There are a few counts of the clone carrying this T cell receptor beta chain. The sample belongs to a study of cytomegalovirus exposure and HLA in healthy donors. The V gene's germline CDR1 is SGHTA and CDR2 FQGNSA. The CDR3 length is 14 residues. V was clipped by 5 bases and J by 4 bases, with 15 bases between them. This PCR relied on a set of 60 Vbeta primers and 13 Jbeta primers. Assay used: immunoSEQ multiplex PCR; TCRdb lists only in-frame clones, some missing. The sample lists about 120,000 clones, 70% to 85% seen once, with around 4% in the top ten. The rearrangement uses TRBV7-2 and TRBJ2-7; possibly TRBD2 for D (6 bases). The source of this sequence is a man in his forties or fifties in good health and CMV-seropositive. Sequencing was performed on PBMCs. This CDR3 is CASSPVEGRYEQYF. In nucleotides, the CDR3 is TGTGCCAGCAGCCCTGTGGAGGGCCGGTACGAGCAGTACTTC.